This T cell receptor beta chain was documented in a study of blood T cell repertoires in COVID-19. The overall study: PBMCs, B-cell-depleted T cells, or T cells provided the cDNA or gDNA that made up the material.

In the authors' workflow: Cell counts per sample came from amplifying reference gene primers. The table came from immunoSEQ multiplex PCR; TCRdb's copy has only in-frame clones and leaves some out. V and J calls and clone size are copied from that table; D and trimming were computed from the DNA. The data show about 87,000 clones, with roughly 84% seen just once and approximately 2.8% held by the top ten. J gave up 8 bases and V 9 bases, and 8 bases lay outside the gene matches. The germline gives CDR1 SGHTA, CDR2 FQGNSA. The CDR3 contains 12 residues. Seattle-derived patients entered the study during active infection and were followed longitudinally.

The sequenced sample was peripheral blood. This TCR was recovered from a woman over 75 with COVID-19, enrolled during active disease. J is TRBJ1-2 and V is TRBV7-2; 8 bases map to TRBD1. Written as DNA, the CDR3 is TGTGCCAGTAGGACAGGGACTGGGGGCTACACCTTC. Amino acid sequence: CASRTGTGGYTF.